The following is a TCR beta chain sequence with its context. The trim removed 5 bases at V and 0 bases at J, leaving 4 bases unmatched. Germline-derived CDR1 and CDR2 are SGHAT and FQNNGV. The CDR3 contains 15 residues. This sample is part of a study of blood T cell repertoires in COVID-19. In the original workflow: By means of reference gene primer amplification, nucleated cell counts were estimated. The repertoire was sequenced with immunoSEQ multiplex PCR; TCRdb's copy has only in-frame clones and lacks some. V, J and clone size are taken as reported in that table, and D and trimming were inferred from the DNA itself. The sample contains 210,000 or so clones, about four fifths of which appear only once.

The source material was PBMCs or T cells enriched from blood (not recorded which). The sequence derives from a man between 60 and 70 years old who had recovered from COVID-19. V and J are TRBV11-2 and TRBJ1-5; 7 bases line up with TRBD1. The CDR3 loop is CASSQTGASNQPQHF. The CDR3 bases are TGTGCCAGCAGCCAAACAGGGGCTAGCAATCAGCCCCAGCATTTT.